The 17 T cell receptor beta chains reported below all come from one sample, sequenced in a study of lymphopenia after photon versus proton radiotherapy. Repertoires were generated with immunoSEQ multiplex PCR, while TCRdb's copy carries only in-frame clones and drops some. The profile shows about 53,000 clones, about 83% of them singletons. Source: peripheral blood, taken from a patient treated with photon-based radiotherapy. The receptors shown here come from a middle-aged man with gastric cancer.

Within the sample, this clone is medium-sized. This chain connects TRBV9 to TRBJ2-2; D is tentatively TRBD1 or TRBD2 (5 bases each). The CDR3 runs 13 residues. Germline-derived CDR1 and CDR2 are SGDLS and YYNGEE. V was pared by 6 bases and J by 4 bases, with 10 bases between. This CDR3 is CASTRGATGELFF. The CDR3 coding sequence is TGTGCCAGCACCAGAGGGGCCACCGGGGAGCTGTTTTTT.

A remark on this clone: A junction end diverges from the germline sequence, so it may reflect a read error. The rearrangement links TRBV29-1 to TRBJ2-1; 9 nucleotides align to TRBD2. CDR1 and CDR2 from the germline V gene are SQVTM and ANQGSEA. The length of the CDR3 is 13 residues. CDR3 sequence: CSVEGGLAGWPVF. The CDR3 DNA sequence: TGCAGCGTTGAAGGAGGGCTAGCGGGATGGCCGGTCTTC.

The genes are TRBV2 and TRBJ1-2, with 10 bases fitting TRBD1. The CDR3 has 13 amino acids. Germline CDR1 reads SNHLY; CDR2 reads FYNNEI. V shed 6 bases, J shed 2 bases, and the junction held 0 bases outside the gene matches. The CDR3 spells CASRDRGNYGYTF. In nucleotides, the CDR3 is TGTGCCAGCAGGGACAGGGGGAACTATGGCTACACCTTC.

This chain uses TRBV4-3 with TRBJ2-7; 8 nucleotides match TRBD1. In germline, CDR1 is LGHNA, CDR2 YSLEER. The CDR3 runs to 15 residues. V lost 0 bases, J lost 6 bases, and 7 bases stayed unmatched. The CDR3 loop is CASSQEYRGDSEQYF. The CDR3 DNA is TGCGCCAGCAGCCAAGAATACAGGGGGGATAGCGAGCAGTACTTC.

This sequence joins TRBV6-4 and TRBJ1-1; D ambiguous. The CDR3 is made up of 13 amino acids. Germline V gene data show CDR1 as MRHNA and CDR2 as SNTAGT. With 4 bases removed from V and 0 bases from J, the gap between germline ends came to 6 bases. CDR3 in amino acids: CASSVQMNTEAFF. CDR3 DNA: TGTGCCAGCAGTGTGCAGATGAACACTGAAGCTTTCTTT.

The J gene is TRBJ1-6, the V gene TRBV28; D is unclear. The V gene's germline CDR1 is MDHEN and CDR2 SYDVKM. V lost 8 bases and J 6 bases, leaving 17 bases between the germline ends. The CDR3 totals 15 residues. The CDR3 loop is CASLTLRELNSPLHF. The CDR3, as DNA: TGTGCCAGCCTAACCCTTCGGGAACTTAATTCACCCCTCCACTTT. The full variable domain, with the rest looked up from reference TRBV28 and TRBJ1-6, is DVKVTQSSRYLVKRTGEKVFLECVQDMDHENMFWYRQDPGLGLRLIYFSYDVKMKEKGDIPEGYSVSREKKERFSLILESASTNQTSMYLCASLTLRELNSPLHFGNGTRLTVT.

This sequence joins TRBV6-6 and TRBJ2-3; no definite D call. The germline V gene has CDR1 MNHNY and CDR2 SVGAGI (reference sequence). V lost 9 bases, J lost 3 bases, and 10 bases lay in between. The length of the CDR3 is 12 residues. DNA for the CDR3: TGTGCCAGTGCCTCACAGACAGATACGCAGTATTTT. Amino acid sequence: CASASQTDTQYF.

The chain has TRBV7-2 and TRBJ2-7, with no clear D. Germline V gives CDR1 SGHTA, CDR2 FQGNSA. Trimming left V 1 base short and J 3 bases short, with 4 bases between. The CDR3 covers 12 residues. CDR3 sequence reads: CASSLEVYEQYF. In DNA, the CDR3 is TGTGCCAGCAGCTTAGAGGTCTACGAGCAGTACTTC.

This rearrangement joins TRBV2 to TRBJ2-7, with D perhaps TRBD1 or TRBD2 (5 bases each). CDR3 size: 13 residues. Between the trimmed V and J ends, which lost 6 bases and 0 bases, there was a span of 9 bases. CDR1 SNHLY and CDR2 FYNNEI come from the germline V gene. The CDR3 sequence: CASSRDLSYEQYF. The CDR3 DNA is TGTGCCAGCAGCAGGGACCTCTCCTACGAGCAGTACTTC. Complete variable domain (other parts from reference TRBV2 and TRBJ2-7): EPEVTQTPSHQVTQMGQEVILRCVPISNHLYFYWYRQILGQKVEFLVSFYNNEISEKSEIFDDQFSVERPDGSNFTLKIRSTKLEDSAMYFCASSRDLSYEQYFGPGTRLTVT.

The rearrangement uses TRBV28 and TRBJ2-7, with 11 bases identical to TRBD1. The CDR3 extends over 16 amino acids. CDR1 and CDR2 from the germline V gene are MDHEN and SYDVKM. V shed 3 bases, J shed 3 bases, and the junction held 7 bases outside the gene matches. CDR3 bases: TGTGCCAGCAGTTTCCTCGGGACAGGGGGGTTCTACGAGCAGTACTTC. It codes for CASSFLGTGGFYEQYF.

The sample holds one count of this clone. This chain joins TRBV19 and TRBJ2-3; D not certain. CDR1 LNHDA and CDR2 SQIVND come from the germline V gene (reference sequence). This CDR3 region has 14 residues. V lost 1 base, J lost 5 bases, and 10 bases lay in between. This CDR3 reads CASSIGGSGDTQYF. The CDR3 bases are TGTGCCAGTAGTATAGGCGGTTCTGGAGATACGCAGTATTTT.

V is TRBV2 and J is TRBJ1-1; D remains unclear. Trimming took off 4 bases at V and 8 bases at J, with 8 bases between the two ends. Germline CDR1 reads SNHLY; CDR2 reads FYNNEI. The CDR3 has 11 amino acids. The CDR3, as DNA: TGTGCCAGCAGTGTTTTCAGGGAAGCTTTCTTT. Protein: CASSVFREAFF.

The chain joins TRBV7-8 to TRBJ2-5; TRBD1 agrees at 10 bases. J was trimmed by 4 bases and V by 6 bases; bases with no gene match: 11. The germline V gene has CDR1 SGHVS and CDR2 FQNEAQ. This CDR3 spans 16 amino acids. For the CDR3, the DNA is TGTGCCAGCAGTTCTCCCGTGGGGACAGGGGTAGAGACCCAGTACTTC. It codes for CASSSPVGTGVETQYF.

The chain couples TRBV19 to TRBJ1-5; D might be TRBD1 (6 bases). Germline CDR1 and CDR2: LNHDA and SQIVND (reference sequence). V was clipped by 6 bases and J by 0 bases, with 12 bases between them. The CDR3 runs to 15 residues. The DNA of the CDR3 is TGTGCCAGTAGCACAACAGGGTTTAGCAATCAGCCCCAGCATTTT. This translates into CASSTTGFSNQPQHF.

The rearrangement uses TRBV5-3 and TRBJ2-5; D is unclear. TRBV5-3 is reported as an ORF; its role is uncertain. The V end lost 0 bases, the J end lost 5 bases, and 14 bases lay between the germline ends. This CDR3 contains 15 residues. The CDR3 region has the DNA TGTGCCAGAAGCTTGGTGTTAGCCAGAAAGGAGACCCAGTACTTC. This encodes CARSLVLARKETQYF.

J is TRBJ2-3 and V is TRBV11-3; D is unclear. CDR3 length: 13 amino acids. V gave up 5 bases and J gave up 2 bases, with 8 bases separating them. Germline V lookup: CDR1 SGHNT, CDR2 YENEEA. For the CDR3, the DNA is TGTGCCAGCAGCCCGCCAAACACAGATACGCAGTATTTT. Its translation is CASSPPNTDTQYF.

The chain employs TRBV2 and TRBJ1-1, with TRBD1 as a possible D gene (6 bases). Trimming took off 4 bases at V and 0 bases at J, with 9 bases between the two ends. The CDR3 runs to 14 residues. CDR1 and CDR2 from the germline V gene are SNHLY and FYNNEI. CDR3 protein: CASSVGDMNTEAFF. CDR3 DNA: TGTGCCAGCAGTGTTGGGGACATGAACACTGAAGCTTTCTTT. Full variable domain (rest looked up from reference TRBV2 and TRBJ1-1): EPEVTQTPSHQVTQMGQEVILRCVPISNHLYFYWYRQILGQKVEFLVSFYNNEISEKSEIFDDQFSVERPDGSNFTLKIRSTKLEDSAMYFCASSVGDMNTEAFFGQGTRLTVV.